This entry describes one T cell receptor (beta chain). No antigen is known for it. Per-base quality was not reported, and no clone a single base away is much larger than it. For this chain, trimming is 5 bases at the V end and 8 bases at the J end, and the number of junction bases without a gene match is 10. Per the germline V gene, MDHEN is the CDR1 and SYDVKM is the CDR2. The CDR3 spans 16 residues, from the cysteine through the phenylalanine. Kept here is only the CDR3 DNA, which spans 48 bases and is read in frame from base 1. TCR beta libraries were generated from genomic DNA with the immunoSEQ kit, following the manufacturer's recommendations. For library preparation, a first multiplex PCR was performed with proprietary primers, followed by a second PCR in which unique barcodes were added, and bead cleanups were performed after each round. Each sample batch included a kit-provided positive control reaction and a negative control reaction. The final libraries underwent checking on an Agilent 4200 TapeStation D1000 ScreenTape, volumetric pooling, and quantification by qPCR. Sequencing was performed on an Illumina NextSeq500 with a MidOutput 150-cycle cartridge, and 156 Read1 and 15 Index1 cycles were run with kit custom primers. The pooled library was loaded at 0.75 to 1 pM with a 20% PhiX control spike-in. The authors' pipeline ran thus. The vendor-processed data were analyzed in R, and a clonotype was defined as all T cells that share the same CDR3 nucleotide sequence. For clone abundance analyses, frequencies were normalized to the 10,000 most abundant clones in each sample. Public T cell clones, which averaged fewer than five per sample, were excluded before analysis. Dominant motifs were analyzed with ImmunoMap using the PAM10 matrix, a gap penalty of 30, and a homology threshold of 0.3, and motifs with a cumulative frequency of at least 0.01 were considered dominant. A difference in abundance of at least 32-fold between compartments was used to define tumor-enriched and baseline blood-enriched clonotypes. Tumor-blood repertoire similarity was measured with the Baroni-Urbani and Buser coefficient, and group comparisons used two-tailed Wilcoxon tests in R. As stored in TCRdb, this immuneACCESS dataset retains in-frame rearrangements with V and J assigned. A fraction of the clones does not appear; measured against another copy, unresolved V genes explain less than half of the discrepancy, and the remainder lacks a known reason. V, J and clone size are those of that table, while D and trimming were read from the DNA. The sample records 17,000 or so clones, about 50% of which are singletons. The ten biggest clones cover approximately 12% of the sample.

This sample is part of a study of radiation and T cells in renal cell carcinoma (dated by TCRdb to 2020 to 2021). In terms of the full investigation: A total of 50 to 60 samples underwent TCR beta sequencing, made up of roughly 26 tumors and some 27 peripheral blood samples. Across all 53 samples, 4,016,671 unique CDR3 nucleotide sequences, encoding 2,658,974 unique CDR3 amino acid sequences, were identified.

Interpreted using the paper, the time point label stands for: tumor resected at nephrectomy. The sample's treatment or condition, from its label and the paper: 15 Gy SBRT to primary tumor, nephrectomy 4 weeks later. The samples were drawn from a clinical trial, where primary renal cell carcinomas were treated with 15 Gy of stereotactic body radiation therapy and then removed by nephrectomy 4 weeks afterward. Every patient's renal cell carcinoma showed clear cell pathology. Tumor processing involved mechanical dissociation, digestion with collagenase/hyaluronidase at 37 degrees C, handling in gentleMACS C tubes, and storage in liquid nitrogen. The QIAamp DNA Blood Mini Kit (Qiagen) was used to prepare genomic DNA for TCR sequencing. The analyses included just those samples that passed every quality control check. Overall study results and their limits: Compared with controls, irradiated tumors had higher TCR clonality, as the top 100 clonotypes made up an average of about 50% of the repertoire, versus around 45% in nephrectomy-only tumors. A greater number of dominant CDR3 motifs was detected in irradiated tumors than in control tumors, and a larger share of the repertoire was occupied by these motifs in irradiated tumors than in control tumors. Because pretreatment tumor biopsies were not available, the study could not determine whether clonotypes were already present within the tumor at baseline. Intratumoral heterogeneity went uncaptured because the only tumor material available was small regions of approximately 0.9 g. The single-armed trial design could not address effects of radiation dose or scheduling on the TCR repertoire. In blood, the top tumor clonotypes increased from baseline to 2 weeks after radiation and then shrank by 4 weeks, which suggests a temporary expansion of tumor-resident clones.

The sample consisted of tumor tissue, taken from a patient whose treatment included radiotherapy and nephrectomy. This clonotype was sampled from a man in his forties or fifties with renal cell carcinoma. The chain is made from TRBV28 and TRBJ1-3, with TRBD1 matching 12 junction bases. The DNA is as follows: TGTGCCAGCAGTCATACCGGGACAGGGGGCGCGGACACCATATATTTT. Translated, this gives CASSHTGTGGADTIYF.